A single sample is the source of the 16 T cell receptor beta chains below, sequenced in a study of blood T cell repertoires in COVID-19. Profiled with immunoSEQ multiplex PCR; TCRdb holds only in-frame clones, not every one. The table has about 170,000 clones, roughly nine tenths seen once. What was sequenced was peripheral blood. The receptors derive from a woman between 55 and 75 years old with COVID-19, enrolled during active disease.

The chain joins TRBV5-1 to TRBJ2-7, with TRBD2 as a possible D gene (6 bases). The V gene's germline CDR1 is SGHRS and CDR2 YFSETQ. The CDR3 runs 14 residues. V lost 1 base, J lost 2 bases, and 10 bases lay in between. CDR3 coding DNA: TGCGCCAGCAGCTTGAATAGCGGAACCTACGAGCAGTACTTC. Translated, it gives CASSLNSGTYEQYF.

V and J are TRBV18 and TRBJ2-7, with 11 positions matching TRBD1. The CDR3 covers 15 residues. The germline gives CDR1 KGHSH, CDR2 LQKENI. The junction had 4 bases not matched to a gene; V was cut back by 3 bases and J by 3 bases. Here the CDR3 reads CASSPLGTGGYEQYF. The CDR3 coding sequence is TGTGCCAGCTCACCCCTAGGGACAGGGGGCTACGAGCAGTACTTC.

The chain joins TRBV5-6 to TRBJ2-1, with 12 bases matching TRBD2. The V segment lost 4 bases and the J segment 7 bases; nucleotides outside the gene matches: 9. This CDR3 is built from 16 residues. Germline V gives CDR1 SGHDT, CDR2 YYEEEE. The CDR3 is CASSTSSGRGWNEQFF. CDR3 coding DNA: TGTGCCAGCAGCACATCTAGCGGGAGGGGGTGGAATGAGCAGTTCTTC.

As DNA, the CDR3 is TGTGCCAGCAGCGCATGGGACAGCGATAACTATGGCTACACCTTC. Its protein product is CASSAWDSDNYGYTF. The chain recombines TRBV13 with TRBJ1-2; 7 bases map to TRBD1. The CDR3 extends over 15 amino acids. Trimming removed 5 bases from V and 1 base from J; junction bases left unmatched: 7. CDR1 and CDR2 from the germline V gene are PRHDT and FYEKMQ (reference sequence).

V usage is TRBV18 and J usage is TRBJ1-5; 10 bases are a match to TRBD1. V lost 4 bases and J lost 7; bases outside the gene matches: 13. Germline V CDR1 and CDR2: KGHSH, LQKENI. The CDR3 sequence is 17 residues long. The CDR3 reads CASSQTLGQGVGQPQHF. CDR3 sequence (DNA): TGTGCCAGCTCACAAACCCTCGGACAGGGGGTAGGACAGCCCCAGCATTTT.

The count of this clone is one. The genes are TRBV5-1 and TRBJ1-1; D gene ambiguous. From germline, CDR1 is SGHRS and CDR2 YFSETQ. Trimming cost V 1 base and J 0 bases, with 7 bases left between them. This CDR3 has 14 amino acids. The CDR3, as DNA: TGCGCCAGCAGCTTGCCCCACATGAACACTGAAGCTTTCTTT. It codes for CASSLPHMNTEAFF.

J is TRBJ2-7 and V is TRBV6-2 or TRBV6-3; D remains unclear. V was cut by 4 bases and J by 2 bases, with 6 bases left in between. The CDR3 is made up of 12 amino acids. Germline V gene data show CDR1 as MNHEY and CDR2 as SVGEGT. The CDR3 DNA is TGTGCCAGCAGTTTTACTCCCTACGAGCAGTACTTC. As protein: CASSFTPYEQYF.

The CDR3 is CASSEAPLGAGAPNEQFF. DNA for the CDR3: TGTGCCAGCAGTGAAGCGCCCCTGGGGGCGGGGGCCCCCAATGAGCAGTTCTTC. The chain has TRBV6-1 and TRBJ2-1; D might be TRBD2 (7 bases). The CDR3 extends over 18 amino acids. V was trimmed by 0 bases and J by 6 bases, leaving 21 bases between them. Germline-derived CDR1 and CDR2 are MNHNS and SASEGT.

V gene TRBV27 combines with J gene TRBJ2-7, with 10 bases aligning to TRBD1. Trimming cost V 5 bases and J 2 bases; bases outside gene matches: 21. This CDR3 contains 20 residues. Germline V gives CDR1 MNHEY, CDR2 SMNVEV (reference sequence). CDR3 DNA sequence: TGTGCCAGCAGTCGGACCTCCGGGACAGGGGTAGCGAGTAGTGCCTACGAGCAGTACTTC. Encoded protein: CASSRTSGTGVASSAYEQYF.

The gene calls are TRBV7-8 and TRBJ1-1; possible D gene TRBD1, 5 bases. Looked up from germline, CDR1 is SGHVS and CDR2 is FQNEAQ. The V gene lost 3 bases and the J gene lost 4 bases, with 12 bases spanning the gap. The CDR3 extends over 14 amino acids. The DNA of the CDR3 is TGTGCCAGCAGCTTGGGGCAGGAGTTCACTGAAGCTTTCTTT. This sequence encodes CASSLGQEFTEAFF.

The chain employs TRBV15 and TRBJ1-2; 7 bases are a match to TRBD1. The J segment lost 4 bases and the V segment lost 2 bases, leaving 7 bases of the junction unmatched. The V gene's germline CDR1 is LNHNV and CDR2 YYDKDF (reference sequence). The CDR3 is 15 residues long. As DNA, the CDR3 is TGTGCCACCAGCAGACCCACGGGACAGCTCTATGGCTACACCTTC. Protein: CATSRPTGQLYGYTF.

The rearrangement links TRBV4-1 to TRBJ1-5; 9 bases map to TRBD1. The V gene's germline CDR1 is MGHRA and CDR2 YSYEKL. V shed 5 bases and J 4 bases; nucleotides not matched to a gene: 3. CDR3 size: 14 residues. CDR3 loop: CASSYDRGNQPQHF. The DNA of the CDR3 is TGCGCCAGCAGCTATGACAGGGGGAATCAGCCCCAGCATTTT.

The chain joins TRBV16 to TRBJ2-1, with a possible D match to TRBD2 (5 bases). Trimming removed 4 bases at V and 9 bases at J, with 16 bases between. This CDR3 spans 14 amino acids. Looked up from germline, CDR1 is KGHSY and CDR2 is FQNENV. CDR3 nucleotides: TGTGCCAGCAGCCCAGGACTCCTCCGGGGTGAGCAGTTCTTC. Its translation: CASSPGLLRGEQFF.

The chain combines TRBV5-5 with TRBJ2-7; 10 bases match TRBD1. CDR3 length: 15 amino acids. The V gene end was trimmed by 1 base and the J gene end by 0 bases; junction bases not matched to a gene: 1. Germline CDR1 reads SGHKS; CDR2 reads YYEKEE (reference sequence). The CDR3 nucleotides are TGTGCCAGCAGCTTGCGGACAGGGGGCTCCTACGAGCAGTACTTC. Its protein is CASSLRTGGSYEQYF.

Here the CDR3 reads CASSDADQRAYNEQFF. The CDR3 DNA is TGCGCCAGCAGTGATGCGGACCAGCGGGCGTACAATGAGCAGTTCTTC. The chain recombines TRBV10-2 with TRBJ2-1; TRBD2 is a possible D gene (6 bases). V dropped 3 bases and J dropped 4 bases, with 16 bases sitting between them. Germline V lookup: CDR1 WSHSY, CDR2 SAAADI. The CDR3 length is 16 residues.

The J gene is TRBJ2-7, the V gene TRBV27; TRBD2 is a possible D gene (6 bases). V was clipped by 2 bases and J by 3 bases, with 11 bases between them. Germline V gene lookup returns CDR1 MNHEY and CDR2 SMNVEV (reference sequence). The CDR3 runs 14 residues. The CDR3 DNA sequence: TGTGCCAGCAGTTTAAACCAGGGAGGCTACGAGCAGTACTTC. Translating it yields CASSLNQGGYEQYF.